This T cell receptor beta chain was retrieved from a study of CD8 T cells in Susac syndrome (dated by TCRdb to between 2018 and 2020). Regarding the study in general: Among the sequenced Susac syndrome patients, about six had clinically active disease and roughly eight were in clinical remission. The study compared CD8+ T cell repertoire clonality among over 9 healthy donors, 14 Susac syndrome patients and roughly 16 multiple sclerosis patients. At the time of blood withdrawal, Susac syndrome patients were either therapy-naive, taking corticosteroids (with some also receiving IVIg), or on IVIg alone. Whether CD8+ T cell activation and differentiation in Susac syndrome was antigen driven was tested using repertoire sequencing. Overall study outcomes, separate from this receptor: Clonal expansion was observed in Susac syndrome CD8+ repertoires, with the highest expansion in CD8+ TEMRA cells and greater expansion in clinically active than in remitting patients. In the total CD8+ and CD8+ TEMRA repertoires, approximately 16 and five Susac-specific public clones, respectively, were identified. The TCR sequencing and HLA analysis was acknowledged to have included a relatively small number of individuals.

RNA was extracted using the RNeasy kit, and about 0.5 to 1 ug of the RNA was reverse transcribed with random hexamers. The immunoSEQ multiplex PCR assay, covering 54 Vbeta and 13 Jbeta segments, was used to amplify TCR beta CDR3 regions. Bias from PCR amplification was corrected by using a synthetic template baseline for primer optimization and for computational correction. In the paper's pipeline: Reads were annotated to V, D and J genes according to IMGT and were analyzed with immunoSEQ Analyzer, with only productive sequences retained. To calculate clonality, Shannon entropy was normalized by log2 of the number of productive unique sequences and then subtracted from one. Public and private clones were assessed among the 100 most prevalent clones of each patient and control. Susac-specific clones were defined as absent from healthy and MS cohorts, about 1,000 published viral clones and other ImmuneACCESS disease sequences. The raw public data were reprocessed by TCRdb itself: fastp quality trimming at Q25, MiXCR clonotype calling, in-frame beta chains only. When rows share a CDR3 protein, they turn into one entry using the most common DNA and genes. The V and J calls follow TCRdb's processing rather than the paper's. Recorded for this sample are about 120,000 distinct CDR3 sequences; 85% to 95% of them occurred a single time. The ten largest clonotypes hold 0.25% to 0.3% of the sample.

Notes on this clonotype: The antigen it binds to is not known. The input lacks base qualities; no much larger clone sits a single base away.

CDR1 and CDR2 are read off the germline V gene as SGHAT and FQNNGV. The CDR3 numbers 13 residues from cysteine through phenylalanine. CDR3 DNA is the only sequence kept; it has 39 bases, read in frame from the first base. Trimming takes 3 bases off V and 5 bases off J; junction bases not matched to a gene: 3. Peripheral blood CD8+ and CD4+ T cells from healthy donors, Susac syndrome patients and multiple sclerosis patients were profiled by high-throughput TCR beta sequencing. The Susac syndrome patients fulfilled recently defined diagnostic criteria for either definite or probable disease. Bulk CD8+ and CD4+ T cells were purified magnetically by negative isolation, whereas CD8+ TEMRA cells were enriched by FACS. Blood was collected in EDTA tubes and processed within 24 hours, with PBMCs isolated through density gradient centrifugation. PBMCs intended for TCR sequencing were cryopreserved in liquid nitrogen and thawed later in a water bath at 37 degrees C. Purity of sorted or isolated CD4+, CD8+ and CD8+ TEMRA cells was at least 90%.

The chain is made from TRBV11-2 and TRBJ2-7; 8 central nucleotides agree with TRBD1. The source is a human donor with Susac syndrome. Sequenced: CD8+ T cells from PBMCs. This receptor has the CDR3 CASSFDRGHEQYF. At the DNA level, the sequence is TGTGCCAGCAGCTTCGACAGGGGCCACGAGCAGTACTTC.